This TCR beta chain was retrieved from a study of shared clonotypes between healthy human individuals (dated by TCRdb to about 2020). About the study as a whole: A couple of women and a few men aged 18 to 49 years were included in the cohort. Per donor, three plates each were used for CD4 naive and CD4 memory, two for CD8 naive, and one for CD8 memory. Blood TCR repertoires of about five healthy adults were deeply sequenced to estimate repertoire size and the extent of clonotype sharing between individuals. Different laboratories and diverse techniques were used to prepare libraries and sequence TCR repertoires, to increase sequencing depth and limit assay-specific biases. Between about 0.9 and 9 billion PBMCs per donor were obtained by leukapheresis.

From its cysteine to its phenylalanine, the CDR3 spans 13 amino acids. Just the 39-base CDR3 DNA is kept, in frame starting at base 1. Per the germline V gene, KGHSH is the CDR1 and LQKENI is the CDR2. Relative to germline, V is 3 bases shorter and J is 4 bases shorter, with 8 bases between their ends. For the CD8 naive samples, CD45RO-negative cells were positively selected for CCR7, yielding a CD45RA+CCR7+ population from which TemRA cells were excluded. The donors were healthy, HIV-negative adults who had no recently reported acute infections or vaccinations. Every donor was a Caucasian adult living in Nashville, Tennessee, USA. After blood collection by leukapheresis, PBMCs were isolated using Ficoll-Histopaque density gradient centrifugation and then cryopreserved in the vapor phase of liquid nitrogen. Analytical flow cytometry was used to check the purity and quantity of each magnetically sorted T cell population. Genomic DNA was isolated from each sorted fraction and quantified by UV absorbance on a Nanodrop 2000c.

Study-level results and caveats: Sampling was restricted to blood, and TCR repertoires in tissues likely differ from the TCR repertoires found in blood. When a few donors were compared, the shared fraction of clonotypes was about 5% for naive CD4, more than 3% for naive CD8, more than 2% for memory CD4, and around 0.4% for memory CD8. Even with the large sequencing depth, rarefaction of the sorted-subset datasets indicated that sequencing was incomplete. The small number of donors limited the genetic and exposure-history diversity represented. Higher generation probabilities were observed for clonotypes shared by all four sorted-subset donors than for non-shared clonotypes. Naive subsets generally had larger estimated clonotype richness than memory subsets. Based on pairwise subsampling, the degree of clonotype sharing among donors was expected to be affected by sequencing depth.

Using the deep immunoSEQ assay, TCR CDR3 regions were amplified from genomic DNA by multiplex PCR. Extracted genomic DNA from each cell subset was spread evenly across all wells of several immunoSEQ 96-well plates, with each plate serving as a replicate. For sorted subsets, around 200 ng genomic DNA, equal to tens of thousands of T cell genomes, was loaded into each replicate PCR. Purified libraries were quantified with a Qubit 3.0 fluorometer, sized on a Bioanalyzer 2100, and re-quantified with the KAPA Library Quantification kit. Each immunoSEQ 96-well plate was sequenced on its own single-read 150-cycle Illumina NextSeq 550 flow cell. As for how the authors treated the data: Because the immunoSEQ output held only junctional sequences and lacked quality scores, the filtering could not match the filtering applied to full-length reads. To assign V/J genes and CDR3, sequences were annotated against IMGT germline references using PyIR, a Python wrapper for IgBLAST v1.9. Reads with weak V/J assignments (E-value above 1e-6), missing CDR3, stop codons, out-of-frame junctions, or ambiguous translated residues were removed. A V3J clonotype was defined by an identical inferred V gene, J gene, and CDR3 amino acid sequence. Percentage overlap between repertoires was computed as shared unique clonotypes divided by the size of the smaller repertoire. Richness of each repertoire was evaluated using RTK rarefaction, the Chao1 estimator, and Recon v2.1 estimates of unobserved clonotypes. Generation probabilities for all TCRbeta clonotypes obtained by the gDNA method from a few donors were computed using OLGA. TCRdb obtained this table from immuneACCESS and retained in-frame rearrangements with V and J assigned. These tables miss some clones; where compared with another copy, unresolved V genes account for less than half of the shortfall, and the remainder is unexplained. V and J calls and clone size come straight from that table; D and trimming were deduced from the DNA. Recorded for this sample are some 600,000 clones; 95% to 96% of them occurred a single time. The ten biggest clones cover 0.11% of the sample.

Points on this clone: Its recognized antigen is unknown. Base qualities were left out, and no much larger clone turns up one base away.

This sequence uses TRBV18 and TRBJ2-3; no D gene is confidently identified. The receptor was isolated from a woman younger than 45 in good health. Sequencing was performed on naive CD8+ T cells sorted from blood. The sample's cell subset or site label, decoded: CD45RA+CCR7+. The DNA is TGTGCCAGCTCACCCCCGGTCCCAGATACGCAGTATTTT. Translated, this gives CASSPPVPDTQYF.